A selection of T cell receptor beta chains follows, all from one sample in a study of sequential checkpoint blockade in melanoma. Libraries were prepared by immunoSEQ multiplex PCR; TCRdb keeps only in-frame clonotypes and omits some of them. Seen here are approximately 10,000 clones, 60% to 75% observed once, and the top ten hold about 14%. The sequencing here drew on CD8+ T cells sorted from blood (inferred from file names), taken from a patient given nivolumab and ipilimumab in sequence. The receptors here all came from a human donor with melanoma. The CDR3 runs from the conserved cysteine through the conserved F or W. Fields, in order: CDR3 protein, CDR3 DNA, V gene, clone size, J gene, D gene. D genes are given only for firm matches. Clone size is given for some rows only: seen once, a few or many times, or a class if the clone is expanded.

CDR3 protein: CASSYPTGTGDTEAFF; CDR3 DNA: TGTGCCAGCAGTTACCCAACCGGGACAGGGGACACTGAAGCTTTCTTT; V gene: TRBV6-5; clone size: .; J gene: TRBJ1-1; D gene: TRBD1
CDR3 protein: CASSLLGLFYTDTQYF; CDR3 DNA: TGTGCCAGCAGTTTACTTGGACTTTTCTACACAGATACGCAGTATTTT; V gene: TRBV27; clone size: .; J gene: TRBJ2-3; D gene: .
CDR3 protein: CAISDGTGGEKLFF; CDR3 DNA: TGTGCCATCAGTGACGGGACAGGGGGTGAAAAACTGTTTTTT; V gene: TRBV10-3; clone size: .; J gene: TRBJ1-4; D gene: TRBD1
CDR3 protein: CASSLSRSASNEQFF; CDR3 DNA: TGCGCCAGCAGCTTGTCGAGGTCCGCTTCTAATGAGCAGTTCTTC; V gene: TRBV5-1; clone size: .; J gene: TRBJ2-1; D gene: .
CDR3 protein: CASSSLGTEINTGELFF; CDR3 DNA: TGTGCCAGCAGCTCTCTCGGGACAGAGATTAACACCGGGGAGCTGTTTTTT; V gene: TRBV13; clone size: .; J gene: TRBJ2-2; D gene: TRBD1
CDR3 protein: CASSEEAGSGNTIYF; CDR3 DNA: TGTGCCAGCAGTGAAGAGGCGGGATCCGGAAACACCATATATTTT; V gene: TRBV6-1; clone size: once; J gene: TRBJ1-3; D gene: .
CDR3 protein: CASSDSSGRYNEQFF; CDR3 DNA: TGTGCCAGCAGTGACTCTAGCGGGAGATACAATGAGCAGTTCTTC; V gene: TRBV6-4; clone size: .; J gene: TRBJ2-1; D gene: TRBD2
CDR3 protein: CASGIRGGARAEAFF; CDR3 DNA: TGTGCCAGCGGAATAAGAGGGGGCGCAAGGGCTGAAGCTTTCTTT; V gene: TRBV28; clone size: .; J gene: TRBJ1-1; D gene: TRBD1
CDR3 protein: CASRQGNTEAFF; CDR3 DNA: TGTGCCAGCAGACAGGGAAACACTGAAGCTTTCTTT; V gene: TRBV25-1; clone size: once; J gene: TRBJ1-1; D gene: .
CDR3 protein: CASSEWGGGNQPQHF; CDR3 DNA: TGTGCCAGCAGTGAATGGGGTGGGGGGAATCAGCCCCAGCATTTT; V gene: TRBV6-1; clone size: .; J gene: TRBJ1-5; D gene: .
CDR3 protein: CASSPRVAGELFF; CDR3 DNA: TGTGCCAGCAGCCCGAGGGTGGCCGGGGAGCTGTTTTTT; V gene: TRBV7-6; clone size: .; J gene: TRBJ2-2; D gene: .
CDR3 protein: CASSLRQSTDTQYF; CDR3 DNA: TGTGCCAGCAGCCTCAGACAGAGCACAGATACGCAGTATTTT; V gene: TRBV5-4; clone size: few; J gene: TRBJ2-3; D gene: .
CDR3 protein: CASSHRAYSPLHF; CDR3 DNA: TGTGCCAGCAGCCACAGGGCGTATTCACCCCTCCACTTT; V gene: TRBV27; clone size: few; J gene: TRBJ1-6; D gene: .
CDR3 protein: CASSNSGVWTEAFF; CDR3 DNA: TGTGCCAGCAGCAATTCGGGGGTATGGACTGAAGCTTTCTTT; V gene: TRBV6-5; clone size: once; J gene: TRBJ1-1; D gene: .
CDR3 protein: CASKRDRATEAFF; CDR3 DNA: TGTGCCAGCAAAAGGGACAGGGCAACTGAAGCTTTCTTT; V gene: TRBV2; clone size: .; J gene: TRBJ1-1; D gene: TRBD1
CDR3 protein: CASSEGPSTGGDTQYF; CDR3 DNA: TGTGCCAGCAGTGAGGGCCCTAGCACGGGGGGAGATACGCAGTATTTT; V gene: TRBV6-1; clone size: few; J gene: TRBJ2-3; D gene: TRBD2
CDR3 protein: CASSLASGTGDGNTIYF; CDR3 DNA: TGTGCCAGCAGCTTAGCAAGTGGGACAGGGGATGGAAACACCATATATTTT; V gene: TRBV7-9; clone size: few; J gene: TRBJ1-3; D gene: TRBD1